The 27 T cell receptor beta chains presented below share a single source sample, sequenced in a study of blood T cell repertoires in COVID-19 (dated by TCRdb to 2020 to 2021). Library preparation used the immunoSEQ multiplex PCR assay. TCRdb stores this immuneACCESS table with in-frame sequences only. Part of the clones is absent; in the studies checked, under half of the shortfall reflects unresolved V genes, and no reason is known for the rest. Counted in this sample were roughly 49,000 clones; 85% to 95% of them appeared once. The top ten clones comprise more than 8% of the sample. Sample: peripheral blood. The receptors come from a woman of 80 years or more with acute or convalescent COVID-19.

V and J are TRBV18 and TRBJ2-2; TRBD1 matches 9 bases. CDR3 length: 15 residues. J lost 3 bases, V lost 6 bases, and 5 bases had no gene match. In germline, CDR1 is KGHSH, CDR2 LQKENI. CDR3 in DNA: TGTGCCAGCTCCCCGGGGGACAGGGACACCGGGGAGCTGTTTTTT. Its translation is CASSPGDRDTGELFF.

Only one count was recorded for this clone. The chain combines TRBV5-6 with TRBJ2-3; possible D gene TRBD2, 7 bases. Germline values: CDR1 SGHDT, CDR2 YYEEEE. The germline V and J ends were trimmed by 0 bases and 1 base, with 15 bases remaining between them. The CDR3 is made up of 17 amino acids. The CDR3 sequence is CASSLVGASGRTDTQYF. The DNA of the CDR3 is TGTGCCAGCAGCTTGGTGGGGGCTAGCGGACGCACAGATACGCAGTATTTT. Based on the CDR3 plus reference TRBV5-6 and TRBJ2-3, the full variable domain is DAGVTQSPTHLIKTRGQQVTLRCSPKSGHDTVSWYQQALGQGPQFIFQYYEEEERQRGNFPDRFSGHQFPNYSSELNVNALLLGDSALYLCASSLVGASGRTDTQYFGPGTRLTVL.

This sequence joins TRBV7-9 and TRBJ1-1; TRBD1 matches 8 bases. The CDR3 is 14 amino acids. V shed 5 bases, J shed 1 base, and the junction held 3 bases outside the gene matches. In germline, CDR1 is SEHNR, CDR2 FQNEAQ (reference sequence). The DNA for the CDR3 is TGTGCCAGCAGCCCAGGGGGCCCGAACACTGAAGCTTTCTTT. Its protein is CASSPGGPNTEAFF. The variable domain in full, completed from reference TRBV7-9 and TRBJ1-1, reads DTGVSQNPRHKITKRGQNVTFRCDPISEHNRLYWYRQTLGQGPEFLTYFQNEAQLEKSRLLSDRFSAERPKGSFSTLEIQRTEQGDSAMYLCASSPGGPNTEAFFGQGTRLTVV.

The chain employs TRBV19 and TRBJ2-1; D is uncertain. V lost 6 bases and J lost 0, with 6 bases in between. Germline CDR1 is LNHDA and CDR2 is SQIVND (reference sequence). The CDR3 length is 13 residues. CDR3 in DNA: TGTGCCAGTAGCCTGAGCTCCTACAATGAGCAGTTCTTC. This encodes CASSLSSYNEQFF. Combining the CDR3 with reference TRBV19 and TRBJ2-1 gives the whole variable domain DGGITQSPKYLFRKEGQNVTLSCEQNLNHDAMYWYRQDPGQGLRLIYYSQIVNDFQKGDIAEGYSVSREKKESFPLTVTSAQKNPTAFYLCASSLSSYNEQFFGPGTRLTVL.

The gene calls are TRBV2 and TRBJ2-7; 9 bases agree with TRBD2. Germline CDR1 is SNHLY and CDR2 is FYNNEI. The CDR3 spans 15 residues. Trimming removed 1 base from V and 5 bases from J; junction bases left unmatched: 6. CDR3 loop: CASSEESSGVHEQYF. DNA of the CDR3: TGTGCCAGCAGTGAAGAGTCTAGCGGGGTCCACGAGCAGTACTTC.

The chain joins TRBV6-6 to TRBJ2-7; 7 bases fit TRBD2. Germline-derived CDR1 and CDR2 are MNHNY and SVGAGI (reference sequence). The junction had 9 bases not matched to a gene; V was cut back by 7 bases and J by 0 bases. CDR3 length: 15 residues. CDR3 amino acids: CASKTAGADSYEQYF. As DNA, the CDR3 is TGTGCCAGCAAAACTGCGGGAGCGGACTCCTACGAGCAGTACTTC.

Comments on this clone: This same CDR3 is encoded by further DNA sequences in the sample. This chain uses TRBV7-2 with TRBJ2-2; 7 bases agree with TRBD2. Germline CDR1 reads SGHTA; CDR2 reads FQGNSA. CDR3 size: 15 residues. The J segment lost 0 bases and the V segment lost 4 bases, leaving 2 bases of the junction unmatched. The CDR3 spells CASSSSGANTGELFF. The CDR3 bases are TGTGCCAGCAGCTCTAGCGGAGCGAACACCGGGGAGCTGTTTTTT.

The rearrangement links TRBV7-2 to TRBJ1-2, with D hard to call. Trimming removed 4 bases at V and 1 base at J, with 10 bases between. Per the germline V gene, CDR1 is SGHTA and CDR2 is FQGNSA. This CDR3 has 14 amino acids. For the CDR3, the DNA is TGTGCCAGCAGCTCGAGGGCGAGTAACTATGGCTACACCTTC. Protein: CASSSRASNYGYTF.

This clone was seen just once. This chain joins TRBV5-1 and TRBJ1-1; a possible D gene is TRBD1 (5 bases). V dropped 5 bases and J dropped 4 bases, with 12 bases sitting between them. Germline loops: CDR1 SGHRS, CDR2 YFSETQ. The CDR3 is made up of 13 amino acids. The CDR3 is CASSRGEVTEAFF. CDR3 DNA: TGCGCCAGCAGTAGGGGTGAGGTCACTGAAGCTTTCTTT. Full variable domain (remainder filled in from reference TRBV5-1 and TRBJ1-1): KAGVTQTPRYLIKTRGQQVTLSCSPISGHRSVSWYQQTPGQGLQFLFEYFSETQRNKGNFPGRFSGRQFSNSRSEMNVSTLELGDSALYLCASSRGEVTEAFFGQGTRLTVV.

The chain joins TRBV3-1 (or the pseudogene TRBV3-2) to TRBJ2-4; D unresolved. Germline V gene lookup returns CDR1 LGHDT and CDR2 YNNKEL (reference sequence). Trimming shortened V by 4 bases and J by 0 bases, and 16 bases separated the two germline ends. The CDR3 covers 17 residues. In DNA form, the CDR3 reads TGTGCCAGCAGCCCGATGTCGGCAGGTCTAGCCAAAAACATTCAGTACTTC. It specifies CASSPMSAGLAKNIQYF.

The V call is TRBV5-1, the J call TRBJ2-7; 8 bases match TRBD2. CDR3 length equals 17 residues. Trimming at V came to 4 bases and at J to 0 bases, leaving 12 bases not matched to a gene. Germline CDR1 is SGHRS and CDR2 is YFSETQ. The CDR3 DNA follows: TGCGCCAGCAGCCGGGATCTGGCGGGAGGTCTCTCCTACGAGCAGTACTTC. Amino acids: CASSRDLAGGLSYEQYF. Complete variable domain (other parts from reference TRBV5-1 and TRBJ2-7): KAGVTQTPRYLIKTRGQQVTLSCSPISGHRSVSWYQQTPGQGLQFLFEYFSETQRNKGNFPGRFSGRQFSNSRSEMNVSTLELGDSALYLCASSRDLAGGLSYEQYFGPGTRLTVT.

The V and J genes are TRBV3-1 (or the pseudogene TRBV3-2) and TRBJ2-4, with 7 nucleotides matching TRBD2. With V trimmed by 1 base and J by 8 bases, 8 bases remained unmatched. The CDR3 is made up of 15 amino acids. Looked up from germline, CDR1 is LGHDT and CDR2 is YNNKEL (reference sequence). The CDR3 is CASSQAGGLGDIQYF. The CDR3 DNA reads as TGTGCCAGCAGCCAAGCGGGGGGATTGGGGGACATTCAGTACTTC.

This chain connects TRBV14 to TRBJ1-2, with D maybe TRBD1 (6 bases). CDR1 SGHDN and CDR2 FVKESK come from the germline V gene. The CDR3 is made up of 15 amino acids. The ends were cut back, 1 base at V and 6 bases at J, with 15 bases in the middle. CDR3 in DNA: TGTGCCAGCAGCCAAGGGCAGGGGAATAGGCATGGCTACACCTTC. It is translated as CASSQGQGNRHGYTF.

This chain joins TRBV4-1 and TRBJ1-2; 10 positions agree with TRBD1. CDR1 MGHRA and CDR2 YSYEKL come from the germline V gene. Trimming removed 4 bases from V and 3 bases from J; junction bases left unmatched: 2. The CDR3 covers 14 residues. CDR3 loop: CASSRGQGDYGYTF. CDR3 DNA sequence: TGCGCCAGCAGCCGAGGACAGGGGGACTATGGCTACACCTTC.

This sequence joins TRBV6-2 or TRBV6-3 and TRBJ1-1; 8 nucleotides align to TRBD1. V shed 6 bases, J shed 4 bases, and the junction held 7 bases outside the gene matches. Germline lookup yields CDR1 MNHEY and CDR2 SVGEGT. The CDR3 has 14 amino acids. The CDR3 DNA follows: TGTGCCAGCAGCAAATGGACAGGGTTCACTGAAGCTTTCTTT. Translated, it gives CASSKWTGFTEAFF.

This clone was recorded only once. The rearrangement uses TRBV29-1 and TRBJ1-5; 7 positions agree with TRBD1. Germline CDR1 reads SQVTM; CDR2 reads ANQGSEA. The trim removed 5 bases at V and 2 bases at J, leaving 9 bases unmatched. The CDR3 runs to 15 residues. The CDR3 is CSVRTGSSGNQPQHF. The CDR3 DNA sequence: TGCAGCGTTAGGACAGGTAGTAGTGGCAATCAGCCCCAGCATTTT.

The chain has TRBV4-2 and TRBJ2-5, with a weak D call TRBD2 (6 bases). V was trimmed by 1 base and J by 1 base, leaving 10 bases between them. The CDR3 runs to 15 residues. The germline CDR1 and CDR2 sequences are LGHNA and YNFKEQ. CDR3 coding DNA: TGTGCCAGCAGCCAAGGGGCGGGGTTCCAAGAGACCCAGTACTTC. Amino acids: CASSQGAGFQETQYF.

V gene TRBV5-1 combines with J gene TRBJ1-1; D unclear. The germline CDR1 and CDR2 sequences are SGHRS and YFSETQ. Between the trimmed V and J ends, which lost 4 bases and 0 bases, there was a span of 10 bases. The CDR3 consists of 14 residues. The CDR3 region is CASSPGFLNTEAFF. Written as DNA, the CDR3 is TGCGCCAGCAGCCCCGGTTTTTTGAACACTGAAGCTTTCTTT. The variable domain in full, completed from reference TRBV5-1 and TRBJ1-1, reads KAGVTQTPRYLIKTRGQQVTLSCSPISGHRSVSWYQQTPGQGLQFLFEYFSETQRNKGNFPGRFSGRQFSNSRSEMNVSTLELGDSALYLCASSPGFLNTEAFFGQGTRLTVV.

V usage is TRBV29-1 and J usage is TRBJ2-7, with D possibly TRBD2 on 6 matching bases. V was pared by 4 bases and J by 1 base, with 11 bases between. Germline lookup yields CDR1 SQVTM and CDR2 ANQGSEA. This CDR3 is built from 13 residues. The CDR3 sequence is CSVAGTPSYEQYF. In DNA, the CDR3 is TGCAGCGTTGCCGGGACTCCATCCTACGAGCAGTACTTC.

This clone was observed a single time. The V gene is TRBV27, the J gene TRBJ1-5; D is ambiguous. V dropped 5 bases and J dropped 3 bases, with 11 bases sitting between them. Germline V CDR1 and CDR2: MNHEY, SMNVEV (reference sequence). This CDR3 is built from 14 residues. The CDR3 sequence is CASSPPGYNQPQHF. For the CDR3, the DNA is TGTGCCAGCAGTCCCCCCGGGTACAATCAGCCCCAGCATTTT.

This chain joins TRBV27 and TRBJ2-3, with D possibly being TRBD2 (6 bases). Deletions cut 0 bases from V and 2 bases from J, with 12 bases between. Germline CDR1 and CDR2: MNHEY and SMNVEV (reference sequence). The length of the CDR3 is 16 residues. The CDR3 nucleotides are TGTGCCAGCAGTTTATCCAGACGACTAGACACAGATACGCAGTATTTT. Protein sequence: CASSLSRRLDTDTQYF.

The CDR3 nucleotides read TGCGCCAGCAGCTTGGCCTCGGGAACCTACGAGCAGTACTTC. Translating gives CASSLASGTYEQYF. The chain couples TRBV5-1 to TRBJ2-7; D possibly corresponds to TRBD2 (5 bases). Germline values: CDR1 SGHRS, CDR2 YFSETQ. V lost 0 bases and J lost 2, with 9 bases in between. The CDR3 runs to 14 residues.

The chain carries TRBV10-3 and TRBJ2-1, with a possible D match to TRBD2 (5 bases). Germline lookup yields CDR1 ENHRY and CDR2 SYGVKD. Trimming shortened V by 6 bases and J by 1 base, and 19 bases separated the two germline ends. The CDR3 length is 17 residues. The CDR3 here is CAIRDRGSARSYNEQFF. As DNA, the CDR3 is TGTGCCATCAGGGACCGAGGGAGCGCCCGATCCTACAATGAGCAGTTCTTC.

The genes are TRBV6-5 and TRBJ1-2, with D perhaps matching TRBD1 (5 bases). Per the germline V gene, CDR1 is MNHEY and CDR2 is SVGAGI. The CDR3 runs to 15 residues. Trimming shortened V by 2 bases and J by 4 bases, and 14 bases separated the two germline ends. This chain's CDR3 is CASSYHGTSSYGYTF. The CDR3 region has the DNA TGTGCCAGCAGTTACCACGGGACTTCTTCCTATGGCTACACCTTC.

V is TRBV7-2 and J is TRBJ1-5; D might be TRBD1 (5 bases). Trimming left V 4 bases short and J 3 bases short, with 16 bases between. This CDR3 is built from 16 residues. The V gene's germline CDR1 is SGHTA and CDR2 FQGNSA. The CDR3 loop is CASSSEVRQINQPQHF. The CDR3 DNA follows: TGTGCCAGCAGCTCAGAGGTTAGACAGATCAATCAGCCCCAGCATTTT.

The genes are TRBV6-6 and TRBJ2-2; D might be TRBD2 (5 bases). With 2 bases removed from V and 2 bases from J, the gap between germline ends came to 6 bases. The CDR3 sequence is 14 residues long. Germline V CDR1 and CDR2: MNHNY, SVGAGI (reference sequence). In nucleotides, the CDR3 is TGTGCCAGCAGTTACAGCGGCAACACCGGGGAGCTGTTTTTT. Amino acid sequence: CASSYSGNTGELFF.

V is TRBV21-1 and J is TRBJ1-4; TRBD1 is the table's D call and was not checked against the DNA. TRBV21-1 is labeled a pseudogene. The CDR3 runs to 18 residues. CDR3 residues: CASSDRKLGLSRSEKLFF. The CDR3 DNA reads as TGTGCCAGCAGCGACAGGAAATTAGGACTCTCGCGGAGTGAAAAACTGTTTTTT.